This TCR beta chain derives from a study of OX40 agonist ivuxolimab in advanced cancers. Study at large: Three patients had partial responses: one hepatocellular carcinoma, two cutaneous melanoma.

The CDR3 runs to 13 residues. V shed 6 bases and J shed 3 bases, with 9 bases lying between them. Germline CDR1 MNHNS, CDR2 SASEGT. At baseline, cycle 4 day 1, and cycle 7 day 1, blood was sampled. Assay used: immunoSEQ multiplex PCR; TCRdb lists only in-frame clones, some missing. The data contain tens of thousands of clones, more than 80% of them singletons. This sequence joins TRBV6-1 and TRBJ2-1; weak D call: TRBD1 (5 bases). The sample here was CD4+ or CD8+ T cells sorted from blood, taken in a trial of the OX40 agonist ivuxolimab. The TCR was taken from an adult with an advanced solid tumor such as melanoma, head and neck, liver or kidney cancer. The CDR3 DNA is TGTGCCAGCAGAAGGGGTCTCTACAATGAGCAGTTCTTC. It is translated as CASRRGLYNEQFF.